The sequence of this T cell receptor beta chain was determined in a study of tumor-infiltrating lymphocytes in primary liver carcinoma. The overall study: Each of the growths was stage T1-T3 N0M0, extending roughly 4.2 to 10 cm across.

This CDR3 spans 17 amino acids. From germline, CDR1 is SGHNT and CDR2 YENEEA. A constant-region primer primed TCR beta cDNA synthesis from roughly 500 ng of total RNA. Libraries for TCR beta were built through three nested multiplex PCR rounds, which together made up a slightly modified ARM-PCR procedure. In the first two PCR rounds, TRBV1-TRBV30 forward primers were paired with a C-beta reverse primer, and each round lasted about 9 cycles. TCRdb passed the multiplex PCR reads through MiXCR, listing each CDR3 protein once. The table lists 300,000 to 400,000 distinct CDR3 sequences, 65% of them singletons. Points on this clonotype: The junction does not match germline at one end; this may be a read error.

Out of unsorted whole blood came the blood RNA, and germline DNA was extracted as well. Peripheral blood, four milliliters, was collected prior to surgery. Specimen: peripheral blood. The source is a man in his forties or fifties with primary liver carcinoma and hepatitis B virus infection. The V and J genes are TRBV11-3 and TRBJ2-2; TRBD1 matches 9 bases. CDR3 bases: TGTGCCAGCAGCTTAGAAGCTGGGACAGGGCACACAGGGGAGCTGCTTTTT. Translation gives CASSLEAGTGHTGELLF.